This T cell receptor beta chain was profiled in a study of response to subunit inactivated influenza vaccine. Study-wide points: Few additional T cells are recruited per seasonal influenza vaccination, authors suggested.

Germline-derived CDR1 and CDR2 are DFQATT and SNEGSKA (reference sequence). The CDR3 sequence is 14 residues long. V gave up 5 bases and J gave up 0 bases, with 10 bases separating them. Each CDR3 protein gets one entry after TCRdb re-called the RT-PCR reads with MiXCR. Here the sample spans 500,000 or so distinct CDR3 sequences, more than 15% being singletons. About this clonotype: What it binds is unknown.

The TCR comes from a man in his fifties or sixties who received an inactivated influenza vaccine. The gene calls are TRBV20-1 and TRBJ2-2, with D possibly matching TRBD1 (5 bases). Here the sequenced sample was CD4+ T cells sorted from PBMCs, taken roughly 24 months after vaccination. CDR3 residues: CSAHDSPNTGELFF. Written as DNA, the CDR3 is TGCAGTGCTCACGACAGCCCGAACACCGGGGAGCTGTTTTTT.